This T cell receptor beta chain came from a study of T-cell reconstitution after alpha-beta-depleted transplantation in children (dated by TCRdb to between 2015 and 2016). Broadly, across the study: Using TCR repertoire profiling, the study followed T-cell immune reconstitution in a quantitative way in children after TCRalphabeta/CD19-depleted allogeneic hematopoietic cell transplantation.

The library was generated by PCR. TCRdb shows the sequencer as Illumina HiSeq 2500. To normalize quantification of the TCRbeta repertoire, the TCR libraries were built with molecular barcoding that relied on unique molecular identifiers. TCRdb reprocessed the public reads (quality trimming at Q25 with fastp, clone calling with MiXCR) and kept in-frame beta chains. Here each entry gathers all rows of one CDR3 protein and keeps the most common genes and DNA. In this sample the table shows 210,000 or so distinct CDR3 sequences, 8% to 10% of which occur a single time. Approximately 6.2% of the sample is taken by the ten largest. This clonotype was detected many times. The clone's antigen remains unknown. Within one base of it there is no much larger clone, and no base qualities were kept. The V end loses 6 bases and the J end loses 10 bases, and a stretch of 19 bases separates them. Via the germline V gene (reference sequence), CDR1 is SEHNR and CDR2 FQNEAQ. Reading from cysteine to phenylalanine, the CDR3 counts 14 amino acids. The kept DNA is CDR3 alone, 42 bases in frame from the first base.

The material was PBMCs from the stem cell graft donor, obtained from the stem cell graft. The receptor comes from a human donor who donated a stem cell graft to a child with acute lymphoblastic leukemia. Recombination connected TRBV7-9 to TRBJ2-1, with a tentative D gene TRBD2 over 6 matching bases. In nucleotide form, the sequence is TGTGCCAGCAGTGGGGGACTGACCCCTGAAGAGCAGTTCTTC. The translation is CASSGGLTPEEQFF. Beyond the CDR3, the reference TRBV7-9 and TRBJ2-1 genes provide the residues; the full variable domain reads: DTGVSQNPRHKITKRGQNVTFRCDPISEHNRLYWYRQTLGQGPEFLTYFQNEAQLEKSRLLSDRFSAERPKGSFSTLEIQRTEQGDSAMYLCASSGGLTPEEQFFGPGTRLTVL.